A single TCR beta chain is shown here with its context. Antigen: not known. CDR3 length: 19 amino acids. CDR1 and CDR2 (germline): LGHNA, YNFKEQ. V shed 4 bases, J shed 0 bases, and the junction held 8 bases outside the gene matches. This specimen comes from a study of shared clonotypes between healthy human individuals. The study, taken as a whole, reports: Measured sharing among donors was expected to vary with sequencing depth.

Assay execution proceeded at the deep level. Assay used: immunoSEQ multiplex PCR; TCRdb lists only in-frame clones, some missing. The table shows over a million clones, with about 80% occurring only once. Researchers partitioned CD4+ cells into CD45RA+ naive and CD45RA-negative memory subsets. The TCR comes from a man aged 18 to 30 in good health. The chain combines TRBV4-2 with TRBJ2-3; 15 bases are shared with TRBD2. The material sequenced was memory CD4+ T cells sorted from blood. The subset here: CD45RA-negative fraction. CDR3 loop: CASSPGLAGGKSSTDTQYF. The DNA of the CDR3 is TGTGCCAGCAGCCCGGGACTAGCGGGAGGCAAATCTAGCACAGATACGCAGTATTTT.